The T cell receptor (beta chain) under discussion was sequenced for a study of T cell responses to AZD1222 COVID-19 vaccine. Study-level results: Breadth and depth of Spike-specific TCRs rose after two AZD1222 doses. Vaccine-associated CD4 TCRs ranged over spike, dominating at 160-218 and 743-854.

Clones were sequenced by immunoSEQ multiplex PCR, and TCRdb holds only the in-frame ones, with some missing. The table has roughly 150,000 clones, around 88% seen once. V lost 6 bases and J 3 bases, leaving 9 bases between the germline ends. Germline CDR1 is SGHRS and CDR2 is YFSETQ. The CDR3 is made up of 12 amino acids. Concerning this clone: The antigen remains undetermined.

The chain carries TRBV5-1 and TRBJ1-2, with a tentative D call TRBD1 (6 bases). This TCR was recovered from an adult who received the AZD1222 COVID-19 vaccine. The sequenced sample was peripheral blood, obtained 28 days after the second AZD1222 dose. Here the CDR3 DNA reads TGCGCCAGCACGGACAGTGACTATGGCTACACCTTC. Its protein product is CASTDSDYGYTF.